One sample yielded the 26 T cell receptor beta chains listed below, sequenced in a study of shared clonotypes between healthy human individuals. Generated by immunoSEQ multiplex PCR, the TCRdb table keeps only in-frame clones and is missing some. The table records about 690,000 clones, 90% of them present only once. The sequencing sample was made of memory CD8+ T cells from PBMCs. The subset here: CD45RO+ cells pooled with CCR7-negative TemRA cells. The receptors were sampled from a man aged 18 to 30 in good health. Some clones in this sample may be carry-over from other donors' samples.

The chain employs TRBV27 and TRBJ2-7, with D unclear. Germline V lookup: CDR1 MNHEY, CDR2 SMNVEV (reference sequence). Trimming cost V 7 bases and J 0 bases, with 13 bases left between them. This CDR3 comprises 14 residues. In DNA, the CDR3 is TGTGCCAGCACTCCTACCAGGAGCTCCTACGAGCAGTACTTC. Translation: CASTPTRSSYEQYF.

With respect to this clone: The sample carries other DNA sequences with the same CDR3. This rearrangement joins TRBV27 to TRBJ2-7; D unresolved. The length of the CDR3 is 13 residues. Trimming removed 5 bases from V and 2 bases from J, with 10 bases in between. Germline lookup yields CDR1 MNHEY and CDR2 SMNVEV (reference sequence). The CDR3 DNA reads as TGTGCCAGCAGTCTGTCTCGAACCTACGAGCAGTACTTC. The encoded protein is CASSLSRTYEQYF.

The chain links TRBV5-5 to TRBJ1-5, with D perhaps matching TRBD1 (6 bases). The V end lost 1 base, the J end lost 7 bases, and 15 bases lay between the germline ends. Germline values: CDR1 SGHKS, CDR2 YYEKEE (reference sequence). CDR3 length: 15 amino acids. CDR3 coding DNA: TGTGCCAGCAGCTTGCTTGGGGGCGCGTTCCAGCCCCAGCATTTT. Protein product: CASSLLGGAFQPQHF.

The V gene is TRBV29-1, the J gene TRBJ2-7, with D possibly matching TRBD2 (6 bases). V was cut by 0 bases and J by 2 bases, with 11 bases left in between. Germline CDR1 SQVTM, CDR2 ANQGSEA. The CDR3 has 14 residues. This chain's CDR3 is CSVEERGMTYEQYF. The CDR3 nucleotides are TGCAGCGTTGAAGAACGGGGGATGACCTACGAGCAGTACTTC.

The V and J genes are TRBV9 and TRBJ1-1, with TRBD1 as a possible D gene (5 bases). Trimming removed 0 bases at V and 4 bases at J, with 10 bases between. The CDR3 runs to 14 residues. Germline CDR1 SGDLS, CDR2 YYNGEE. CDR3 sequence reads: CASSVGTRGTEAFF. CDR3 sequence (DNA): TGTGCCAGCAGCGTAGGCACAAGGGGCACTGAAGCTTTCTTT.

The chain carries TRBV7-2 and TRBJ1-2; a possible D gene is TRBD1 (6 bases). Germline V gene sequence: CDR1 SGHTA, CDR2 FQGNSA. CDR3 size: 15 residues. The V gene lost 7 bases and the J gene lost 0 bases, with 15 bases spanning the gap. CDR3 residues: CASNPLGGPNYGYTF. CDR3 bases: TGTGCCAGCAACCCTCTAGGGGGTCCTAACTATGGCTACACCTTC.

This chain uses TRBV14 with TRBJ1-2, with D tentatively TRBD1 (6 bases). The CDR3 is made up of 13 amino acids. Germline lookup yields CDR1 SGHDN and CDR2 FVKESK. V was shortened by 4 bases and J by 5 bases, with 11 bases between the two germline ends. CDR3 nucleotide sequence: TGTGCCAGCAGCCCATCAGGGGCGTATGGCTACACCTTC. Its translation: CASSPSGAYGYTF.

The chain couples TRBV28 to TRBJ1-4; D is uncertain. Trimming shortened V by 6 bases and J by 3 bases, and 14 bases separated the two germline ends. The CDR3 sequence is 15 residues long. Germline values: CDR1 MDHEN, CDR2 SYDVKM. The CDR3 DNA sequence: TGTGCCAGCAGCCCTTACGGGGAGGCTAATGAAAAACTGTTTTTT. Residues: CASSPYGEANEKLFF.

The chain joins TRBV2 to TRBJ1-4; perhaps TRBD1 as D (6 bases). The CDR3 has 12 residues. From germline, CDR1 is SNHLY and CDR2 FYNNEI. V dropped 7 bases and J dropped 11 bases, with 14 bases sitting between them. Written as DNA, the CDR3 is TGTGCCAGCACCCGGACAGACGACAAACTGTTTTTT. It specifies CASTRTDDKLFF.

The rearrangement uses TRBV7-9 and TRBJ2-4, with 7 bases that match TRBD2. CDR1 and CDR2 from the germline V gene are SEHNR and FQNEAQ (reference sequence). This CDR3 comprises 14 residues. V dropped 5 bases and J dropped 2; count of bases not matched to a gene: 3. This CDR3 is CASSPGGTKNIQYF. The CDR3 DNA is TGTGCCAGCAGCCCCGGGGGGACCAAAAACATTCAGTACTTC.

The CDR3, as DNA: TGTGCCAGCAGTGGGGGCAGGTCCTACGAGCAGTACTTC. It is translated as CASSGGRSYEQYF. This chain uses TRBV28 with TRBJ2-7, with D maybe TRBD1 (6 bases). This CDR3 spans 13 amino acids. Trimming removed 5 bases at V and 1 base at J, with 9 bases between. The germline V gene has CDR1 MDHEN and CDR2 SYDVKM.

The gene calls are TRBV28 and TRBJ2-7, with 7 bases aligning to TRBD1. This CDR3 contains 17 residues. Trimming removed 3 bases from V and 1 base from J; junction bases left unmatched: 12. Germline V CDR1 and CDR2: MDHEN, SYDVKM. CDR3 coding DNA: TGTGCCAGCAGTTTCGAGACAGGGATCGCGGGTTCCTACGAGCAGTACTTC. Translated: CASSFETGIAGSYEQYF.

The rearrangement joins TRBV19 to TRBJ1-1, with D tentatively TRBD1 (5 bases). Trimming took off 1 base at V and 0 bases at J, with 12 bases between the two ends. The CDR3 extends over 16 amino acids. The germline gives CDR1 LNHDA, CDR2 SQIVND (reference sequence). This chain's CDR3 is CASSIGHRSMNTEAFF. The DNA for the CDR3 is TGTGCCAGTAGTATAGGTCACAGGAGCATGAACACTGAAGCTTTCTTT.

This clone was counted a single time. DNA of the CDR3: TGTGCCAGCAGCTCAACGTCAGGTTTTTCCTACGAGCAGTACTTC. This sequence encodes CASSSTSGFSYEQYF. This chain links TRBV11-1 with TRBJ2-7; D remains unclear. From germline, CDR1 is SGHAT and CDR2 FQDESV (reference sequence). Trimming cost V 4 bases and J 1 base, with 14 bases left between them. CDR3 length equals 15 residues.

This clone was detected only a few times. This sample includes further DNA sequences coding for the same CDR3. Written as DNA, the CDR3 is TGCGCCAGCAGCTTGGCGGCGAGCTACGAGCAGTACTTC. Its protein product is CASSLAASYEQYF. The chain is built from TRBV5-1 and TRBJ2-7; D is uncertain. The CDR3 is 13 residues long. V lost 0 bases, J lost 3 bases, and 7 bases lay in between. CDR1 and CDR2 (germline): SGHRS, YFSETQ.

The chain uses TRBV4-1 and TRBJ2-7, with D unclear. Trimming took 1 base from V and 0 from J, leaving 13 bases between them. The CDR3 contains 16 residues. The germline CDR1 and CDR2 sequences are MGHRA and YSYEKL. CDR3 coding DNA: TGCGCCAGCAGCCAAGCCCCCGGTACAAACTCCTACGAGCAGTACTTC. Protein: CASSQAPGTNSYEQYF.

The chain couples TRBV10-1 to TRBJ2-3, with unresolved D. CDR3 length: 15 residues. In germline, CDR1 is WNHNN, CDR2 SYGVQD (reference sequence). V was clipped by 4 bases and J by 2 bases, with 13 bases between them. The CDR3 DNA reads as TGCGCCAGCAGTGTCACGGACCCGTCCACAGATACGCAGTATTTT. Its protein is CASSVTDPSTDTQYF.

CDR3 amino acids: CASSPNLGQLLEQYF. The CDR3, as DNA: TGTGCCAGCAGCCCGAACCTGGGACAGCTCTTGGAGCAGTACTTC. The rearrangement links TRBV7-9 to TRBJ2-7; 7 bases agree with TRBD1. With 5 bases clipped from V and 7 bases from J, the junction kept 14 bases outside the gene matches. The CDR3 is made up of 15 amino acids. Germline CDR1 and CDR2: SEHNR and FQNEAQ (reference sequence).

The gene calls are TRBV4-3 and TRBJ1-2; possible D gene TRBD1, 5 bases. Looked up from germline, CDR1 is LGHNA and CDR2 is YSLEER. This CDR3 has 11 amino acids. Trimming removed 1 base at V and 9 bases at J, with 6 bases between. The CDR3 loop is CASSQGGSYTF. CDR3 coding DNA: TGCGCCAGCAGCCAAGGGGGGAGCTACACCTTC.

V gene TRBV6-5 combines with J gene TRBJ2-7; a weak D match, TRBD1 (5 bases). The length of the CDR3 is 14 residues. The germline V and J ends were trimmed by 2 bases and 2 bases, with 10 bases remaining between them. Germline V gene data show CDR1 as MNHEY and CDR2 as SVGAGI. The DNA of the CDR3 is TGTGCCAGCAGTTACGCAGGGAAAACCTACGAGCAGTACTTC. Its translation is CASSYAGKTYEQYF.

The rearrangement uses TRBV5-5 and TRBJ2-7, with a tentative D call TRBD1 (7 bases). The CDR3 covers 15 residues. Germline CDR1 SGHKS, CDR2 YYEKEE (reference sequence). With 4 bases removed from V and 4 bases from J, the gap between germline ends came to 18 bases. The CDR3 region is CASSPGGGRGYEQYF. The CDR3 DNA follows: TGTGCCAGCAGCCCCGGAGGGGGCCGGGGATACGAGCAGTACTTC.

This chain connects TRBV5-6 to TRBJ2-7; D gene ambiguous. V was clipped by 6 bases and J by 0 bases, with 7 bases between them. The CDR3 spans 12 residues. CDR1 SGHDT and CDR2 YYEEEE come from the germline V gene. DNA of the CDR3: TGTGCCAGCAACTGGGGCTCCTACGAGCAGTACTTC. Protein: CASNWGSYEQYF.

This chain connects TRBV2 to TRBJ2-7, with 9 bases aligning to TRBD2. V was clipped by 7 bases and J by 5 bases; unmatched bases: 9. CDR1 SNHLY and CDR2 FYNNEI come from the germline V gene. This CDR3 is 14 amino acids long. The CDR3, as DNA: TGTGCCAGCAATAAGGGACTAGCCGCCCACGAGCAGTACTTC. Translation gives CASNKGLAAHEQYF.

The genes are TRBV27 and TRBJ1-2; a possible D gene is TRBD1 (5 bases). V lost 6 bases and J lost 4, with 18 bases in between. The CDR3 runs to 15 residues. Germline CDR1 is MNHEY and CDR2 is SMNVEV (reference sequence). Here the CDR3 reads CASSHRHVGGYGYTF. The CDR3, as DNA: TGTGCCAGCAGCCATAGGCACGTGGGGGGCTATGGCTACACCTTC.

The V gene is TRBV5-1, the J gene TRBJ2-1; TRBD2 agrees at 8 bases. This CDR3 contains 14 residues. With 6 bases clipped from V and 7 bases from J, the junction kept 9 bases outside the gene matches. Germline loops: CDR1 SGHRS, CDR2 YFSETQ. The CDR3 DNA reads TGCGCCAGCACCCCGGGACGGGGGGGGAATGAGCAGTTCTTC. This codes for CASTPGRGGNEQFF. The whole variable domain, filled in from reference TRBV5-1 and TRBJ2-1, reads KAGVTQTPRYLIKTRGQQVTLSCSPISGHRSVSWYQQTPGQGLQFLFEYFSETQRNKGNFPGRFSGRQFSNSRSEMNVSTLELGDSALYLCASTPGRGGNEQFFGPGTRLTVL.

CDR3 bases: TGTGCCAGCACCCCGTGGACAGGGGGCACAGATACGCAGTATTTT. It is translated as CASTPWTGGTDTQYF. The chain employs TRBV27 and TRBJ2-3, with TRBD1 matching 9 bases. The V and J ends lost 7 bases and 1 base, in that order; junction bases with no gene match: 6. Germline V CDR1 and CDR2: MNHEY, SMNVEV (reference sequence). This CDR3 region has 15 residues.